These T cell receptor beta chains were read from a single sample in a study of cytomegalovirus exposure and HLA in healthy donors. TCRdb's copy holds only in-frame clones and misses some; the assay was immunoSEQ multiplex PCR. The sample has about 200,000 clones, 80% to 90% seen once. Sequences were obtained from PBMCs. The receptor set was obtained from a woman in her thirties in good health and CMV-seronegative. The CDR3 runs from the conserved cysteine through the conserved F or W. Fields, in order: V gene, clone size, D gene, J gene, CDR3 length, CDR3 DNA, CDR3 protein. A D gene is named only where the DNA matches it firmly. Expanded clones are given a class, and other clones once, few, many or no size at all.

>TRBV5-1|.|.|TRBJ2-5|15
TGCGCCAGCAGCTTGTCCCCGGGGTCGGAAGAGACCCAGTACTTC
CASSLSPGSEETQYF
>TRBV5-6|few|TRBD1|TRBJ2-3|15
TGTGCCAGCAGCTGGACAGGGGGCGGCACAGATACGCAGTATTTT
CASSWTGGGTDTQYF
>TRBV19|.|TRBD1|TRBJ2-1|18
TGTGCCAGTAGTCCCCGCAAGGGACAGGGATTGTCCTACAATGAGCAGTTCTTC
CASSPRKGQGLSYNEQFF
>TRBV2|.|TRBD2|TRBJ2-7|12
TGTGCCAGCAGTTTTACTAGCGGCGCGGAGTACTTC
CASSFTSGAEYF
>TRBV5-1|.|TRBD2|TRBJ2-3|17
TGCGCCAGCAGCTTGGCGGCTAGCGGGAGGGGGCCAGATACGCAGTATTTT
CASSLAASGRGPDTQYF
>TRBV5-1|.|.|TRBJ1-1|14
TGCGCCAGCACAGCAGGGTCGGAGTCAACTGAAGCTTTCTTT
CASTAGSESTEAFF
>TRBV5-4|.|.|TRBJ2-7|13
TGTGCCAGCAGCGGCGGGACCAACTACGAGCAGTACTTC
CASSGGTNYEQYF
>TRBV5-4|few|TRBD1|TRBJ1-2|17
TGTGCCAGCAGCCCGGGACAGGCACTCAGCGAGAACTATGGCTACACCTTC
CASSPGQALSENYGYTF
>TRBV7-9|few|.|TRBJ2-5|14
TGTGCCAGCAGCTCGGGATTAGCCCAAGAGACCCAGTACTTC
CASSSGLAQETQYF
>TRBV5-1|.|.|TRBJ1-1|16
TGCGCCAGCAGCTTGGCTTTGGGGAGGGTTGTGACTGAAGCTTTCTTT
CASSLALGRVVTEAFF
>TRBV5-8|.|TRBD1|TRBJ2-1|16
TGTGCCAGCAGCTGGGGGGGGGACAGGGGCTACAATGAGCAGTTCTTC
CASSWGGDRGYNEQFF
>TRBV5-4|.|TRBD1|TRBJ2-7|15
TGTGCCAGCAGCCCCTACGGGACAGCTTCCTACGAGCAGTACTTC
CASSPYGTASYEQYF
>TRBV5-1|once|TRBD1|TRBJ2-7|14
TGCGCCAGCAGCCCCCGGGACAGGGCTCCCCAGCAGTACTTC
CASSPRDRAPQQYF
>TRBV5-1|.|.|TRBJ2-2|13
TGCGCCAGCAGCTGGGAGTGGAGCGGGGAGCTGTTTTTT
CASSWEWSGELFF